The T cell receptor (beta chain) described here comes from a study of multiple sclerosis patients with progressive multifocal leukoencephalopathy. The study, taken as a whole, reports: In most PML patients, TRB repertoires appeared less diverse by entropy.

Profiled with immunoSEQ multiplex PCR; TCRdb holds only in-frame clones, not every one. Here the sample spans 30,000 or so clones, about 90% being singletons. A remark on this clone: Its antigen is not known.

As for time point: around 12 months of natalizumab therapy. Sequencing used PBMCs, obtained from a patient treated with natalizumab. This TCR derives from a human donor with multiple sclerosis.

This CDR3 is CASSPPGAGAFGTGELFF. The DNA of the CDR3 is TGTGCCAGCAGCCCCCCGGGAGCGGGGGCCTTTGGCACCGGGGAGCTGTTTTTT. This chain uses TRBV7-3 with TRBJ2-2; 8 positions match TRBD2. This CDR3 contains 18 residues. Germline V gives CDR1 SGHTA, CDR2 FQGTGA. Losses at the gene ends were 5 bases for V and 4 bases for J; bases not matched to a gene: 15.